These 11 T cell receptor beta chains came from one sample sequenced in a study of regulatory T cells in long-lasting Graves disease. HTBI primers from iRepertoire and Arm-PCR of CDR3 regions yielded the TCR beta libraries. TCRdb re-analysed the multiplex PCR reads in MiXCR, keeping a single row per CDR3 protein. This table has about 220,000 distinct CDR3 sequences, approximately 19% appearing once. Specified time point: newly diagnosed GD, antithyroid drugs for less than 3 months. Scientists built the TCR library using RNA that was extracted from PBMCs. The same data also went into a second study, on T cells in Graves' hyperthyroidism and ophthalmopathy.

The material sequenced was peripheral blood mononuclear cells (PBMCs), taken at new diagnosis, from a patient treated with antithyroid drugs. Every receptor here comes from a woman in her 30s with Graves disease.

Worth noting for this clonotype: A far larger clone is a single base away, which makes a read error likely. The chain joins TRBV2 to TRBJ1-4; TRBD1 might be the D (6 bases). The germline CDR1 and CDR2 sequences are SNHLY and FYNNEI. The CDR3 spans 13 residues. The CDR3 is CAGRRGAGEKLFF. Written as DNA, the CDR3 is TGTGCCGGCAGAAGGGGGGCGGGAGAAAAACTGTTTTTT.

This clonotype was picked up many times. The chain has TRBV6-1 and TRBJ1-4; 9 nucleotides line up with TRBD1. This CDR3 spans 13 amino acids. Germline V lookup: CDR1 MNHNS, CDR2 SASEGT. After removal of 8 bases from V and 10 bases from J, the junction contained 8 bases not matched to a gene. This CDR3 reads CASVGQGGGKLFF. The CDR3 bases are TGTGCCAGCGTGGGACAGGGAGGCGGAAAACTGTTTTTT.

This clonotype occurred a few times. This chain connects TRBV19 to TRBJ1-4; TRBD1 is a possible D gene (5 bases). The CDR3 extends over 15 amino acids. V lost 6 bases to trimming and J lost 0 bases, with 11 bases between them. Germline CDR1 LNHDA, CDR2 SQIVND (reference sequence). The CDR3, as DNA: TGTGCCAGTAGCCCGGGGCTTGCAACTAATGAAAAACTGTTTTTT. Protein sequence: CASSPGLATNEKLFF.

There are a few counts of this clonotype. This chain connects TRBV4-1 to TRBJ2-7; the match to TRBD2 covers 13 bases. CDR1 is MGHRA, CDR2 YSYEKL, per germline. V shed 2 bases and J 5 bases; nucleotides not matched to a gene: 15. The CDR3 is 19 residues long. DNA for the CDR3: TGCGCCAGCAGCCAACCCCTTACTAGCGGGAGGGTAAGTTTGAACGAGCAGTACTTC. Its protein product is CASSQPLTSGRVSLNEQYF.

Ten or more counts support this clonotype. The chain carries TRBV20-1 and TRBJ1-1; D is perhaps TRBD1 (6 bases). Germline V lookup: CDR1 DFQATT, CDR2 SNEGSKA (reference sequence). The CDR3 is 14 residues long. Trimming took 6 bases from V and 0 from J, leaving 14 bases between them. The CDR3 sequence: CSASRGGMNTEAFF. In DNA form, the CDR3 reads TGCAGTGCCAGCAGGGGAGGGATGAACACTGAAGCTTTCTTT.

This clonotype was seen repeatedly, ten times or more. The chain is built from TRBV12-3 or TRBV12-4 and TRBJ1-6; no firm D call. This CDR3 is built from 14 residues. V was cut by 1 base and J by 5 bases, with 6 bases left in between. CDR3 protein: CASSLGINNSPLHF. CDR3 DNA: TGTGCCAGCAGTTTAGGGATTAATAATTCACCCCTCCACTTT.

This chain joins TRBV2 and TRBJ2-3; 9 bases align to TRBD2. CDR3 length: 17 amino acids. Per germline, CDR1 SNHLY and CDR2 FYNNEI. V trimming: 1 base; J trimming: 0 bases; junction bases outside the gene matches: 5. The CDR3 loop is CASSEVRLAASTDTQYF. In nucleotides, the CDR3 is TGTGCCAGCAGTGAAGTGAGACTAGCGGCAAGCACAGATACGCAGTATTTT.

The J gene is TRBJ2-5, the V gene TRBV3-1, with 11 bases lining up with TRBD2. The J segment lost 2 bases and the V segment lost 1 base, leaving 3 bases of the junction unmatched. This CDR3 is 16 amino acids long. Germline V gives CDR1 LGHDT, CDR2 YNNKEL (reference sequence). As DNA, the CDR3 is TGTGCCAGCAGCCAAGGCGGGACTAGCGGACAAGAGACCCAGTACTTC. Translation gives CASSQGGTSGQETQYF.

Notes on this clonotype: This may stem from a read error, because a much larger clone lies one nucleotide away. The chain has TRBV20-1 and TRBJ1-6, with D tentatively TRBD1 (6 bases). The V gene's germline CDR1 is DFQATT and CDR2 SNEGSKA (reference sequence). The CDR3 has 13 residues. The CDR3 here is CSARDEGVSPPHF. CDR3 in DNA: TGCAGTGCTAGAGATGAGGGGGTATCACCCCCCCACTTT.

Ten or more counts support this clonotype. The rearrangement uses TRBV5-6 and TRBJ1-1; no clear D. This CDR3 contains 17 residues. CDR1 is SGHDT, CDR2 YYEEEE, per germline. Trimming cost V 0 bases and J 0 bases, with 15 bases left between them. In DNA form, the CDR3 reads TGTGCCAGCAGCTTGGAAGTCGTCCGACACTTGAACACTGAAGCTTTCTTT. Translation: CASSLEVVRHLNTEAFF.

This clonotype was observed many times. The chain combines TRBV6-5 with TRBJ1-1; D is unresolved. The CDR3 sequence is 18 residues long. The germline CDR1 and CDR2 sequences are MNHEY and SVGAGI. The germline V and J ends were trimmed by 2 bases and 7 bases, with 26 bases remaining between them. CDR3 nucleotides: TGTGCCAGCAGTTACGAACCGTGGTCTATTATTGAACATGGTGAAGCTTTCTTT. Residues: CASSYEPWSIIEHGEAFF.